The next 18 T cell receptor beta chains were all read from a single sample in a study of blood T cell repertoires in COVID-19 (dated by TCRdb to the early 2020s). Libraries were constructed by the immunoSEQ multiplex PCR assay. TCRdb obtained this table from immuneACCESS and retained in-frame rearrangements with V and J assigned. These tables miss some clones; where compared with another copy, unresolved V genes account for less than half of the shortfall, and the remainder is unexplained. Present in this sample are approximately 120,000 clones, approximately 74% of which were seen just once. The top ten constitute 4.5% to 6% of the sample. Sample: peripheral blood. The receptors here all came from a man older than 75 with COVID-19, enrolled during active disease.

V and J are TRBV9 and TRBJ2-1; D is possibly TRBD2 (5 bases). V shed 0 bases and J shed 2 bases, with 6 bases lying between them. The CDR3 totals 14 residues. CDR1 is SGDLS, CDR2 YYNGEE, per germline. CDR3 nucleotides: TGTGCCAGCAGCGTAGAGGGAGCCTACAATGAGCAGTTCTTC. Its protein is CASSVEGAYNEQFF.

The CDR3 protein is CASSISPGQGTDTQYF. CDR3 DNA: TGTGCCAGCAGCATATCACCGGGACAGGGGACAGATACGCAGTATTTT. The V call is TRBV7-3, the J call TRBJ2-3, with 10 bases that match TRBD1. Germline loops: CDR1 SGHTA, CDR2 FQGTGA. The CDR3 totals 16 residues. After removal of 5 bases from V and 3 bases from J, the junction contained 8 bases not matched to a gene. The entire variable domain, with the rest obtained from reference TRBV7-3 and TRBJ2-3, is as follows: GAGVSQTPSNKVTEKGKYVELRCDPISGHTALYWYRQSLGQGPEFLIYFQGTGAADDSGLPNDRFFAVRPEGSVSTLKIQRTERGDSAVYLCASSISPGQGTDTQYFGPGTRLTVL.

V gene TRBV27 combines with J gene TRBJ2-7; possibly TRBD2 for D (6 bases). This CDR3 comprises 14 residues. Germline assignment: CDR1 MNHEY and CDR2 SMNVEV (reference sequence). The ends were cut back, 2 bases at V and 5 bases at J, with 13 bases in the middle. The CDR3 here is CASSLAGTQNEQYF. In nucleotides, the CDR3 is TGTGCCAGCAGTTTAGCAGGGACTCAAAACGAGCAGTACTTC.

This chain connects TRBV29-1 to TRBJ1-5, with 7 positions matching TRBD1. With V trimmed by 4 bases and J by 5 bases, 5 bases remained unmatched. The CDR3 contains 13 residues. Looked up from germline, CDR1 is SQVTM and CDR2 is ANQGSEA. CDR3 bases: TGCAGCGTTGGGGACAGCTATTATCAGCCCCAGCATTTT. It encodes CSVGDSYYQPQHF.

The sample holds one count of this clone. The V gene is TRBV3-1 (or the pseudogene TRBV3-2), the J gene TRBJ1-1; TRBD1 agrees at 9 bases. CDR1 is LGHDT, CDR2 YNNKEL, per germline (reference sequence). The CDR3 totals 20 residues. Trimming at V came to 0 bases and at J to 6 bases, leaving 20 bases not matched to a gene. The chain's CDR3 is CASSQESPYWTGVRSAEAFF. The CDR3 coding sequence is TGTGCCAGCAGCCAAGAGTCGCCTTATTGGACAGGGGTGCGATCCGCTGAAGCTTTCTTT.

This clone came up a few times. The chain couples TRBV24-1 to TRBJ2-7, with a possible D match to TRBD1 (6 bases). The CDR3 loop spans 14 amino acids. V lost 5 bases and J lost 2, with 12 bases in between. Germline V lookup: CDR1 KGHDR, CDR2 SFDVKD. As DNA, the CDR3 is TGTGCCACCAGTGCACAGGGCCCTCCCTACGAGCAGTACTTC. This gives the protein CATSAQGPPYEQYF.

The J gene is TRBJ2-5, the V gene TRBV10-3, with D perhaps TRBD1 (5 bases). The V end lost 6 bases, the J end lost 2 bases, and 7 bases lay between the germline ends. Germline loops: CDR1 ENHRY, CDR2 SYGVKD. This CDR3 contains 12 residues. The CDR3 sequence: CAISDRQETQYF. The DNA for the CDR3 is TGTGCCATCAGCGACAGACAAGAGACCCAGTACTTC.

The chain uses TRBV30 and TRBJ2-1; 9 nucleotides align to TRBD1. V trimming: 4 bases; J trimming: 5 bases; junction bases outside the gene matches: 6. The germline CDR1 and CDR2 sequences are GTSNPN and SVGIG (reference sequence). This CDR3 region has 14 residues. CDR3 nucleotide sequence: TGTGCCTGGACGAGGGGGGACAGGGACAATGAGCAGTTCTTC. It encodes CAWTRGDRDNEQFF.

This clone showed up just once. The rearrangement joins TRBV6-5 to TRBJ2-1; 7 positions match TRBD1. Germline V gene sequence: CDR1 MNHEY, CDR2 SVGAGI. The trim removed 0 bases at V and 7 bases at J, leaving 3 bases unmatched. This CDR3 region has 14 residues. CDR3 nucleotides: TGTGCCAGCAGTTACTCACAGGGACAGAATGAGCAGTTCTTC. It translates to CASSYSQGQNEQFF.

In its sample, this clone was seen a few times. The chain uses TRBV7-9 and TRBJ2-5; TRBD2 aligns across 7 bases. Germline lookup yields CDR1 SEHNR and CDR2 FQNEAQ (reference sequence). V lost 2 bases to trimming and J lost 1 base; unmatched junction nucleotides: 1. The CDR3 has 14 amino acids. CDR3 in DNA: TGTGCCAGCAGCTTAAGCGGGGCCCAAGAGACCCAGTACTTC. It specifies CASSLSGAQETQYF.

This chain connects TRBV28 to TRBJ1-4; 9 nucleotides align to TRBD1. The CDR3 has 16 amino acids. Losses at the gene ends were 6 bases for V and 7 bases for J; bases not matched to a gene: 12. CDR1 and CDR2 (germline): MDHEN, SYDVKM. CDR3 sequence reads: CASSDRGGLQGEKLFF. CDR3 sequence (DNA): TGTGCCAGCAGCGACAGGGGGGGGTTGCAGGGTGAAAAACTGTTTTTT.

The V gene is TRBV2, the J gene TRBJ1-1, with TRBD1 matching over 7 bases. CDR1 is SNHLY and CDR2 is FYNNEI in the germline V gene. The CDR3 covers 15 residues. V trimming: 5 bases; J trimming: 0 bases; junction bases outside the gene matches: 6. CDR3 nucleotides: TGTGCCAGCAGTCCCAGACAGGGTATGAACACTGAAGCTTTCTTT. It codes for CASSPRQGMNTEAFF.

This clone has just a few counts. The rearrangement links TRBV6-6 to TRBJ1-1, with D perhaps matching TRBD1 (6 bases). The V end was cut by 0 bases, the J end by 3 bases, with 14 bases between. CDR1 and CDR2 from the germline V gene are MNHNY and SVGAGI (reference sequence). The CDR3 has 16 residues. The CDR3 protein is CASSYSITGRDTEAFF. CDR3 coding DNA: TGTGCCAGCAGTTACTCGATAACAGGGAGGGACACTGAAGCTTTCTTT.

This clone appeared a few times. This chain joins TRBV28 and TRBJ2-3; D is undetermined. CDR1 is MDHEN and CDR2 is SYDVKM in the germline V gene. V lost 1 base and J 0 bases, leaving 14 bases between the germline ends. The CDR3 sequence is 17 residues long. The CDR3 nucleotides read TGTGCCAGCAGTTTATCCACCCCGGGTGGGAGCACAGATACGCAGTATTTT. Translating gives CASSLSTPGGSTDTQYF.

This clone was picked up one time. A far bigger clonotype differs at one base, so this is likely a read error. The rearrangement joins TRBV21-1 to TRBJ1-5; the D segment call TRBD1 is taken from the table without a DNA check. TRBV21-1 is listed as a pseudogene. This CDR3 is built from 14 residues. CDR3: CASSSTGTNQPQHF. In DNA form, the CDR3 reads TGTGCCAGCAGCTCGACAGGGACCAATCAGCCCCAGCATTTT.

The chain is built from TRBV15 and TRBJ1-5; 7 bases are shared with TRBD1. The CDR3 loop spans 15 amino acids. CDR1 and CDR2 from the germline V gene are LNHNV and YYDKDF (reference sequence). The trim removed 3 bases at V and 4 bases at J, leaving 6 bases unmatched. The chain's CDR3 is CATSRLQGWNQPQHF. The CDR3 DNA reads TGTGCCACCAGCAGGTTACAGGGGTGGAATCAGCCCCAGCATTTT.

The chain carries TRBV28 and TRBJ2-1; 14 nucleotides align to TRBD2. CDR3 size: 17 residues. CDR1 and CDR2 (germline): MDHEN, SYDVKM. With 5 bases clipped from V and 5 bases from J, the junction kept 8 bases outside the gene matches. The CDR3 protein is CASSPGLAGGPDNEQFF. CDR3 DNA: TGTGCCAGCAGTCCCGGACTAGCGGGAGGTCCGGACAATGAGCAGTTCTTC.

V is TRBV5-4 and J is TRBJ2-3, with 8 nucleotides matching TRBD2. The CDR3 contains 13 residues. Germline CDR1 SGHNT, CDR2 YYREEE (reference sequence). Trimming removed 2 bases from V and 8 bases from J; junction bases left unmatched: 4. This chain's CDR3 is CASSFSGIATQYF. CDR3 sequence (DNA): TGTGCCAGCAGCTTTAGCGGGATCGCTACGCAGTATTTT.